This is a list of T cell receptor beta chains from one sample in a study of cytomegalovirus exposure and HLA in healthy donors. Measured with immunoSEQ multiplex PCR; TCRdb has only the in-frame clones, and not every one. This sample has tens of thousands of clones, with under 80% found just once. The sequencing sample was made of PBMCs. Every receptor here comes from a man in his 60s in good health and CMV-seropositive. Each CDR3 is given with its conserved first and last residue. D genes are given only for firm matches. Clone size is not always given. Where it is, it says once, few, many or a class for expanded clones.

D	V	J	length	size	CDR3	DNA
TRBD2	TRBV7-9	TRBJ2-1	16	NA	CASSLVTVRGYNEQFF	TGTGCCAGCAGCTTAGTGACCGTGCGGGGGTACAATGAGCAGTTCTTC
NA	TRBV6-5	TRBJ1-4	13	NA	CASSYDFNEKLFF	TGTGCCAGCAGTTACGACTTTAATGAAAAACTGTTTTTT
TRBD1	TRBV4-1	TRBJ2-1	13	once	CASSQEGQGQGLF	TGCGCCAGCAGCCAAGAGGGACAGGGACAGGGCCTCTTC
TRBD2	TRBV5-4	TRBJ2-1	15	NA	CASSLGGLAGNEQFF	TGTGCCAGCAGCTTGGGGGGACTAGCGGGGAATGAGCAGTTCTTC
TRBD2	TRBV9	TRBJ2-1	18	NA	CASSVVGLAGVVNNEQFF	TGTGCCAGCAGCGTAGTGGGACTAGCGGGAGTCGTGAACAATGAGCAGTTCTTC
TRBD2	TRBV6-1	TRBJ2-1	15	NA	CASRESGGRVNEQFF	TGTGCCAGCAGGGAAAGCGGGGGAAGGGTCAATGAGCAGTTCTTC
TRBD1	TRBV20-1	TRBJ1-1	11	few	CSGQGNTEAFF	TGCAGTGGACAGGGGAACACTGAAGCTTTCTTT
TRBD1	TRBV6-5	TRBJ2-7	15	NA	CASSYAGDSSYEQYF	TGTGCCAGCAGTTACGCCGGGGACAGCTCCTACGAGCAGTACTTC
NA	TRBV18	TRBJ1-2	15	NA	CASSPPSTGPFGYTF	TGTGCCAGCTCACCCCCTTCGACAGGTCCATTTGGCTACACCTTC
NA	TRBV27	TRBJ2-5	14	NA	CASSSLSYQETQYF	TGTGCCAGCAGTTCCCTCTCGTACCAAGAGACCCAGTACTTC
NA	TRBV14	TRBJ1-2	12	few	CASSRTYYGYTF	TGTGCCAGCAGCCGGACATACTATGGCTACACCTTC
NA	TRBV7-9	TRBJ2-1	12	NA	CASSLTSWEQFF	TGTGCCAGCAGCTTAACTTCTTGGGAGCAGTTCTTC
TRBD1	TRBV18	TRBJ1-5	15	NA	CASSRTGTANQPQHF	TGTGCCAGCTCGCGTACCGGGACAGCAAATCAGCCCCAGCATTTT
NA	TRBV19	TRBJ1-5	17	NA	CASSITGQSNSNQPQHF	TGTGCCAGTAGTATTACGGGACAAAGCAATAGCAATCAGCCCCAGCATTTT
NA	TRBV6-1	TRBJ1-2	14	NA	CASSPGWPNYGYTF	TGTGCCAGCAGTCCAGGGTGGCCTAACTATGGCTACACCTTC
NA	TRBV4-3	TRBJ1-1	14	NA	CASSPRGMNTEAFF	TGCGCCAGCAGCCCCAGGGGAATGAACACTGAAGCTTTCTTT
NA	TRBV6-1	TRBJ2-1	16	NA	CASSGPGVSSYNEQFF	TGTGCCAGCAGTGGCCCGGGTGTCAGCTCCTACAATGAGCAGTTCTTC
NA	TRBV7-6	TRBJ1-1	15	NA	CASSSNLGKRTEAFF	TGTGCCAGCAGCTCAAACCTCGGTAAGAGAACTGAAGCTTTCTTT
TRBD1	TRBV6-1	TRBJ2-1	16	few	CASSEFRDRPYNEQFF	TGTGCCAGCAGCGAATTCCGGGACAGACCGTACAATGAGCAGTTCTTC
NA	TRBV30	TRBJ1-3	14	NA	CAWSGDSSGNTIYF	TGTGCCTGGAGTGGAGATAGCTCTGGAAACACCATATATTTT
NA	TRBV4-3	TRBJ2-7	14	few	CASSQDKGPYEQYF	TGCGCCAGCAGCCAAGATAAGGGGCCCTACGAGCAGTACTTC
TRBD1	TRBV19	TRBJ2-1	14	once	CASNEGQGYNEQFF	TGTGCCAGTAATGAGGGACAGGGGTACAATGAGCAGTTCTTC
NA	TRBV4-1	TRBJ2-7	14	NA	CASSQGPLAYEQYF	TGCGCCAGCAGCCAAGGGCCGCTGGCCTACGAGCAGTACTTC
TRBD2	TRBV18	TRBJ2-7	17	NA	CASSRAVSGGITYEQYF	TGTGCCAGCTCACGCGCCGTATCGGGGGGGATCACCTACGAGCAGTACTTC
TRBD2	TRBV5-4	TRBJ2-7	15	NA	CASSLDGSGSYEQYF	TGTGCCAGCAGCTTGGATGGTAGCGGGAGTTACGAGCAGTACTTC
NA	TRBV7-3	TRBJ2-2	17	NA	CASSSSNSLTNTGELFF	TGTGCCAGCAGCTCGTCGAACAGCCTGACGAACACCGGGGAGCTGTTTTTT
NA	TRBV5-1	TRBJ1-1	14	NA	CASSLKDSYTEAFF	TGCGCCAGCAGCTTGAAGGACAGTTACACTGAAGCTTTCTTT
NA	TRBV15	TRBJ2-5	14	NA	CATSPGRVVETQYF	TGTGCCACCAGCCCCGGCAGGGTGGTGGAGACCCAGTACTTC
TRBD1	TRBV18	TRBJ1-2	13	few	CASSPDRGHGYTF	TGTGCCAGCTCACCCGACAGGGGACATGGCTACACCTTC
TRBD1	TRBV5-6	TRBJ1-5	16	NA	CASSRGTGAYNQPQHF	TGTGCCAGCAGCCGAGGGACAGGGGCATACAATCAGCCCCAGCATTTT
NA	TRBV7-8	TRBJ1-4	18	NA	CASSFDPGTFATNEKLFF	TGTGCCAGCAGCTTCGACCCGGGAACCTTTGCAACTAATGAAAAACTGTTTTTT
TRBD1	TRBV19	TRBJ2-1	14	NA	CASSWTGPHNEQFF	TGTGCCAGTAGTTGGACAGGTCCCCACAATGAGCAGTTCTTC
TRBD1	TRBV7-9	TRBJ1-1	14	few	CASSPTGGGTEAFF	TGTGCCAGCAGCCCCACAGGGGGAGGGACTGAAGCTTTCTTT
NA	TRBV7-9	TRBJ1-2	13	NA	CASSFRSGYGYTF	TGTGCCAGCAGCTTTCGGTCCGGGTATGGCTACACCTTC
TRBD1	TRBV18	TRBJ1-5	14	NA	CAGSENRGPQPQHF	TGTGCCGGCTCCGAAAATAGGGGGCCCCAGCCCCAGCATTTT
NA	TRBV5-1	TRBJ2-7	16	few	CASSLATSYQGYEQYF	TGCGCCAGCAGCTTGGCGACTAGCTACCAGGGGTACGAGCAGTACTTC
TRBD1	TRBV2	TRBJ2-1	13	NA	CASKQGGYNEQFF	TGTGCCAGCAAACAGGGGGGTTACAATGAGCAGTTCTTC
TRBD2	TRBV6-5	TRBJ2-5	16	NA	CASSSRLAGPQETQYF	TGTGCCAGCAGTTCTCGACTAGCGGGGCCTCAAGAGACCCAGTACTTC
NA	TRBV4-1	TRBJ2-1	18	few	CASSQDTPSSTSYNEQFF	TGCGCCAGCAGCCAAGATACGCCTAGCAGCACCTCCTACAATGAGCAGTTCTTC
NA	TRBV2	TRBJ1-5	14	few	CASPDSYSNQPQHF	TGTGCCAGTCCGGACAGTTATAGCAATCAGCCCCAGCATTTT
TRBD2	TRBV18	TRBJ2-3	16	NA	CASSPIAGARTDTQYF	TGTGCCAGCTCACCTATAGCGGGGGCCCGCACAGATACGCAGTATTTT
NA	TRBV5-4	TRBJ2-4	14	few	CASSFQGSKNIQYF	TGTGCCAGCAGTTTCCAGGGATCCAAAAACATTCAGTACTTC
TRBD1	TRBV28	TRBJ2-2	17	NA	CASSLPRTGLNTGELFF	TGTGCCAGCAGTTTACCTCGGACAGGATTGAACACCGGGGAGCTGTTTTTT
TRBD1	TRBV18	TRBJ2-2	16	NA	CASSPLPGQPTGELFF	TGTGCCAGCTCACCCTTACCGGGACAGCCCACCGGGGAGCTGTTTTTT
TRBD2	TRBV10-3	TRBJ2-5	16	NA	CAISERLAGVGETQYF	TGTGCCATCAGTGAGCGGCTAGCGGGAGTGGGGGAGACCCAGTACTTC
TRBD1	TRBV29-1	TRBJ1-1	16	NA	CSVEGAEGAPDTEAFF	TGCAGCGTTGAAGGGGCCGAGGGGGCGCCGGACACTGAAGCTTTCTTT
NA	TRBV5-5	TRBJ2-7	13	NA	CASSLGDNYEQYF	TGTGCCAGCAGCTTGGGGGACAACTACGAGCAGTACTTC
TRBD1	TRBV2	TRBJ1-4	14	NA	CASKGGQDNEKLFF	TGTGCCAGCAAAGGGGGACAGGATAATGAAAAACTGTTTTTT
NA	TRBV18	TRBJ2-5	15	NA	CASSPRQADQETQYF	TGTGCCAGCTCACCAAGGCAGGCCGACCAAGAGACCCAGTACTTC